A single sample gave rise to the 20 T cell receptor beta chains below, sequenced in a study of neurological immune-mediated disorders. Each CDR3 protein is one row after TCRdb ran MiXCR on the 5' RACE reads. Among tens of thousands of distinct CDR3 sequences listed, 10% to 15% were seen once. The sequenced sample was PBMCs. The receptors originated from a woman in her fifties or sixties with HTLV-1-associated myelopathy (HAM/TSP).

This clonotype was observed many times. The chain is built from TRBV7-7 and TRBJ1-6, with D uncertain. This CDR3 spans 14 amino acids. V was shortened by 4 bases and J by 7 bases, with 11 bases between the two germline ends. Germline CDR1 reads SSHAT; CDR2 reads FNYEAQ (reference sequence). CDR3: CASSSGSQNSPLHF. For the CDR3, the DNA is TGTGCCAGCAGCTCCGGGTCTCAAAATTCACCCCTCCACTTT. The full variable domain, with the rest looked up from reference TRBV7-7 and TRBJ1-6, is GAGVSQSPRYKVTKRGQDVTLRCDPISSHATLYWYQQALGQGPEFLTYFNYEAQPDKSGLPSDRFSAERPEGSISTLTIQRTEQRDSAMYRCASSSGSQNSPLHFGNGTRLTVT.

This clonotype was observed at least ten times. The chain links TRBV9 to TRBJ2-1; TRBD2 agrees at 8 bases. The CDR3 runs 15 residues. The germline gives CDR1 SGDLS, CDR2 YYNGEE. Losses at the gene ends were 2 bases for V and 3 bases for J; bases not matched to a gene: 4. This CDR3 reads CASSVVAGSYNEQFF. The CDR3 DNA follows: TGTGCCAGCAGCGTCGTAGCGGGAAGCTACAATGAGCAGTTCTTC.

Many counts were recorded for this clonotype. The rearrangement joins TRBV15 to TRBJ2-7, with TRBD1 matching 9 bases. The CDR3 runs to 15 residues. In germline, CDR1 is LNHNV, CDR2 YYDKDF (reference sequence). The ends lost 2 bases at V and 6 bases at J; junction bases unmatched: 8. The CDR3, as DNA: TGTGCCACCAGCAGATTCCCGGGACAGGGCGGCGAGCAGTACTTC. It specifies CATSRFPGQGGEQYF. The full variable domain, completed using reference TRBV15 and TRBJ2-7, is DAMVIQNPRYQVTQFGKPVTLSCSQTLNHNVMYWYQQKSSQAPKLLFHYYDKDFNNEADTPDNFQSRRPNTSFCFLDIRSPGLGDTAMYLCATSRFPGQGGEQYFGPGTRLTVT.

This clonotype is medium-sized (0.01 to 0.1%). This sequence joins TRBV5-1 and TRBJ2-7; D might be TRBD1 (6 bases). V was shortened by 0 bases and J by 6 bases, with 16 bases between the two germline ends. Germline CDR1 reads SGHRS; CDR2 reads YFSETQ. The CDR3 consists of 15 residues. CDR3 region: CASSLVVGGSGEQYF. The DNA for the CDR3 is TGCGCCAGCAGCTTGGTGGTAGGGGGATCAGGCGAGCAGTACTTC.

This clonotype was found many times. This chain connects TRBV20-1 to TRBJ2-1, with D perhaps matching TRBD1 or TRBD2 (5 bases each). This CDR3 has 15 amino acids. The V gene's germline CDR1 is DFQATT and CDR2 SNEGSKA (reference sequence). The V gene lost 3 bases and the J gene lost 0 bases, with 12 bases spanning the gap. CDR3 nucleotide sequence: TGCAGTGCTAGGTGGGGGTTGAGCTCCTACAATGAGCAGTTCTTC. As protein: CSARWGLSSYNEQFF.

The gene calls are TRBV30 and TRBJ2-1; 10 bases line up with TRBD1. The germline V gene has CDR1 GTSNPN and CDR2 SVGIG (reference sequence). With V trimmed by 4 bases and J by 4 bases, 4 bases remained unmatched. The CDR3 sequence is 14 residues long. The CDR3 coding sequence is TGTGCCTGGAAACTGGGACAGGGGTACAATGAGCAGTTCTTC. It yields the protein CAWKLGQGYNEQFF.

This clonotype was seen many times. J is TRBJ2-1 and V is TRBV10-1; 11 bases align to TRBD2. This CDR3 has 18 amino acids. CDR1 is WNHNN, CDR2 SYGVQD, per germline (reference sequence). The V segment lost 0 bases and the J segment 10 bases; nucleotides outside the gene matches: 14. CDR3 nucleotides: TGCGCCAGCAGTGAGTCGAGTAGCGGGAGGGCCAGGTATTACGAGCAGTTCTTC. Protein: CASSESSSGRARYYEQFF.

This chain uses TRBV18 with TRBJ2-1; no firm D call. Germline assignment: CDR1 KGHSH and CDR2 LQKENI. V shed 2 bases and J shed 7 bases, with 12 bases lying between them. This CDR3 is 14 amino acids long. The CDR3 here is CASSPVGPRNEQFF. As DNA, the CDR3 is TGTGCCAGCTCACCAGTAGGGCCCCGGAATGAGCAGTTCTTC.

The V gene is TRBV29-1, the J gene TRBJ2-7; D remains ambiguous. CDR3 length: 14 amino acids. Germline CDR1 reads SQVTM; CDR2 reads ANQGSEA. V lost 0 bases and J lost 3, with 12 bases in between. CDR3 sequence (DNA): TGCAGCGTTGAAGATCCCCAATCTGACTACGAGCAGTACTTC. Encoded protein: CSVEDPQSDYEQYF.

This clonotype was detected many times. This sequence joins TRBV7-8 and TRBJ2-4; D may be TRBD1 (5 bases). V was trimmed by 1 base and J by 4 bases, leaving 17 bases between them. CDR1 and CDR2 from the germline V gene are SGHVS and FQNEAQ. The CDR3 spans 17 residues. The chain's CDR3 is CASSLVPAGSQKNIQYF. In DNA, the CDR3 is TGTGCCAGCAGCTTAGTCCCGGCAGGGTCCCAAAAAAACATTCAGTACTTC. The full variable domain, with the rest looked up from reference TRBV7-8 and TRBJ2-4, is GAGVSQSPRYKVAKRGQDVALRCDPISGHVSLFWYQQALGQGPEFLTYFQNEAQLDKSGLPSDRFFAERPEGSVSTLKIQRTQQEDSAVYLCASSLVPAGSQKNIQYFGAGTRLSVL.

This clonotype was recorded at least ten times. This chain's CDR3 is CASSQDKPGSGYGYTF. The CDR3 region has the DNA TGCGCCAGCAGCCAAGATAAGCCAGGGTCGGGCTATGGCTACACCTTC. This sequence joins TRBV4-1 and TRBJ1-2; D is perhaps TRBD1 (5 bases). Germline V lookup: CDR1 MGHRA, CDR2 YSYEKL. V was cut by 0 bases and J by 4 bases, with 15 bases left in between. The CDR3 covers 16 residues.

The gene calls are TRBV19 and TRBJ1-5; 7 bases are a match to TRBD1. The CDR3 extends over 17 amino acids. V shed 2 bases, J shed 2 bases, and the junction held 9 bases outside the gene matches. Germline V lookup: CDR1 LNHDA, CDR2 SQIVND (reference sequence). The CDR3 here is CASSISPTGLGNQPQHF. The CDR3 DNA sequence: TGTGCCAGTAGTATAAGCCCGACAGGGCTGGGCAATCAGCCCCAGCATTTT.

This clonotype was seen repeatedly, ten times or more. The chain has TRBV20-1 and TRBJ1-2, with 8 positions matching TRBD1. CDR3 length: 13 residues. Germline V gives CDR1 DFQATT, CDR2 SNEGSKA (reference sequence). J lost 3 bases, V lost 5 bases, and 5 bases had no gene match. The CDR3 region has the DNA TGCAGTGCTCCCAAGACAGGGGACTATGGCTACACCTTC. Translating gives CSAPKTGDYGYTF.

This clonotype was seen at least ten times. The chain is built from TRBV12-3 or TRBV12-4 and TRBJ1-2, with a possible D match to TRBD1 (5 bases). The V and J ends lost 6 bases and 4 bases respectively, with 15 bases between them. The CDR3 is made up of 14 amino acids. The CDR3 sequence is CASRRREGGYGYTF. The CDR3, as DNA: TGTGCCAGCAGACGCAGGGAGGGCGGCTATGGCTACACCTTC.

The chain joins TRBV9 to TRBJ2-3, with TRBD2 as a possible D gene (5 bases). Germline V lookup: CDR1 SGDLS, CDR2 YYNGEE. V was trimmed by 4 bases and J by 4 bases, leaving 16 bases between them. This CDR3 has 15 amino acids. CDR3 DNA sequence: TGTGCCAGCAGCATGAGAGTTGGAGGATCAGATACGCAGTATTTT. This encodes CASSMRVGGSDTQYF.

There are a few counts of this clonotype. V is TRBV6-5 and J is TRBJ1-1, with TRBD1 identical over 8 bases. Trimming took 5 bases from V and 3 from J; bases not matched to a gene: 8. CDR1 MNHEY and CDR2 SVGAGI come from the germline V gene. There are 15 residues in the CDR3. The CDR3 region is CASSPRTGRDTEAFF. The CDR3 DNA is TGTGCCAGCAGTCCCCGGACAGGGAGGGACACTGAAGCTTTCTTT.

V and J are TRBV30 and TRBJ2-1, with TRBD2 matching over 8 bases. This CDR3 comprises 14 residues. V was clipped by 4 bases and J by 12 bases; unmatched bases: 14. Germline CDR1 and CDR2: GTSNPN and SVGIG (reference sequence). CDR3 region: CAWKREGQLGWQFF. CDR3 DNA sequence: TGTGCCTGGAAACGGGAGGGCCAGTTGGGGTGGCAGTTCTTC.

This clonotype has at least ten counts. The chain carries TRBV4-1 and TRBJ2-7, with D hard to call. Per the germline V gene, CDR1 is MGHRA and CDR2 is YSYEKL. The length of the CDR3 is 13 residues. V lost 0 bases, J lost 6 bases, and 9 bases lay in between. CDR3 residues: CASSQDAQFEQYF. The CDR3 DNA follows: TGCGCCAGCAGCCAAGATGCGCAATTCGAGCAGTACTTC.

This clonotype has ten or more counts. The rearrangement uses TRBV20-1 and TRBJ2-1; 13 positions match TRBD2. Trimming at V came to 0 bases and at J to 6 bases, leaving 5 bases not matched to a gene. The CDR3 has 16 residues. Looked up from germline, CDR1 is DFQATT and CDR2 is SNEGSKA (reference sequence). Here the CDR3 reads CSARDPGLAGANEQFF. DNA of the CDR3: TGCAGTGCTAGAGACCCAGGACTAGCGGGAGCCAATGAGCAGTTCTTC.

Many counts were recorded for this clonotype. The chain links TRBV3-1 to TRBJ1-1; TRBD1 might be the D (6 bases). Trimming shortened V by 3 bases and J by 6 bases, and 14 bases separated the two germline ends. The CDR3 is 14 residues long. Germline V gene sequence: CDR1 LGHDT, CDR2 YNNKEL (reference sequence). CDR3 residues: CASSHLQGRAEAFF. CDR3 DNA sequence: TGTGCCAGCAGCCACCTACAGGGAAGGGCTGAAGCTTTCTTT. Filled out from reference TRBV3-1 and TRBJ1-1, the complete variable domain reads DTAVSQTPKYLVTQMGNDKSIKCEQNLGHDTMYWYKQDSKKFLKIMFSYNNKELIINETVPNRFSPKSPDKAHLNLHINSLELGDSAVYFCASSHLQGRAEAFFGQGTRLTVV.